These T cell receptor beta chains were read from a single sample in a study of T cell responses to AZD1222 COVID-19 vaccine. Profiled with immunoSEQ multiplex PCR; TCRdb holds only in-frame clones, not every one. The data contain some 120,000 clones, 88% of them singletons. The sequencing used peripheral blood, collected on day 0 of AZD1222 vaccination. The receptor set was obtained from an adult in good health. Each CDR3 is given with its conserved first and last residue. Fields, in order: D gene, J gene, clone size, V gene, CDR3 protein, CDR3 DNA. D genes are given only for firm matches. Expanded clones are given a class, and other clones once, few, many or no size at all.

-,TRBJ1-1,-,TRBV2,CASSEPRTEMNTEAFF,TGTGCCAGCAGTGAACCTCGGACAGAAATGAACACTGAAGCTTTCTTT
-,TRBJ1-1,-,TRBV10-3,CAISESGGITEAFF,TGTGCCATCAGTGAGTCGGGGGGGATCACTGAAGCTTTCTTT
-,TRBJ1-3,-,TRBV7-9,CASSFPQGSGNTIYF,TGTGCCAGCAGCTTTCCCCAGGGTTCTGGAAACACCATATATTTT
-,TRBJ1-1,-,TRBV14,CASSQGTGSRITEAFF,TGTGCCAGCAGCCAAGGTACCGGGTCAAGGATCACTGAAGCTTTCTTT
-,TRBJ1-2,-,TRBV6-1,CASISSGGPWGYTF,TGTGCCAGCATAAGCAGTGGGGGACCTTGGGGCTACACCTTC
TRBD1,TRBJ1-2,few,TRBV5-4,CASSLGTGPPRYGYTF,TGTGCCAGCAGCCTAGGGACAGGTCCCCCGAGGTATGGCTACACCTTC
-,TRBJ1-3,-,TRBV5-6,CASRPRRGVGNTIYF,TGTGCCAGCAGACCTCGCCGGGGGGTCGGAAACACCATATATTTT
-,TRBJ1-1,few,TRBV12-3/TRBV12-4,CASSFTDNTEAFF,TGTGCCAGCAGTTTTACCGACAACACTGAAGCTTTCTTT
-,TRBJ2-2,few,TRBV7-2,CASSLDTRRTGELFF,TGTGCCAGCAGCTTGGACACCCGGAGGACCGGGGAGCTGTTTTTT
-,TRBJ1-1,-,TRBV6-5,CASSFSGREAFF,TGTGCCAGCAGCTTCAGCGGAAGAGAAGCTTTCTTT
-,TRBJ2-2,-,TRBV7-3,CASRGARYTGELFF,TGTGCCAGCCGGGGGGCGCGATACACCGGGGAGCTGTTTTTT
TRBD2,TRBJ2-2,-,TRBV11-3,CASSRTSGSWTGELFF,TGTGCCAGCAGCCGGACTAGCGGGAGTTGGACCGGGGAGCTGTTTTTT
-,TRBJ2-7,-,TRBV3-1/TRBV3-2,CASSQDWVSYEQYF,TGTGCCAGCAGCCAAGACTGGGTCTCCTACGAGCAGTACTTC
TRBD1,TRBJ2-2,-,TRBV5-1,CASSSGTGTGELFF,TGCGCCAGCAGCTCCGGGACAGGGACCGGGGAGCTGTTTTTT
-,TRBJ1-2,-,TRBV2,CASSGTVYGGYTF,TGTGCCAGCAGTGGGACAGTTTATGGTGGCTACACCTTC
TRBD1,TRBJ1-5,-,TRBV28,CASSLIGTGGSNQPQHF,TGTGCCAGCAGTCTGATTGGGACAGGGGGTAGCAATCAGCCCCAGCATTTT
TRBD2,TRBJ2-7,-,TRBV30,CALSGGGASYEQYF,TGTGCCTTGTCGGGAGGCGGGGCCTCCTACGAGCAGTACTTC
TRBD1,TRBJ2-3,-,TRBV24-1,CATSDDRARTDTQYF,TGTGCCACCAGTGATGACAGGGCACGCACAGATACGCAGTATTTT
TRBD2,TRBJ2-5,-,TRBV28,CASSLFIAGGQETQYF,TGTGCCAGCAGTTTATTTATAGCGGGGGGGCAAGAGACCCAGTACTTC
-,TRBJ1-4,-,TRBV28,CASAPTGGDEKLFF,TGTGCCAGCGCCCCGACGGGAGGGGATGAAAAACTGTTTTTT
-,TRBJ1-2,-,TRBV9,CASSGPTGQPYGYTF,TGTGCCAGCAGCGGACCGACAGGCCAGCCCTATGGCTACACCTTC
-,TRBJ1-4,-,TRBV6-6,CASRPRIGVYEKLFF,TGTGCCAGCAGACCTCGTATAGGGGTCTATGAAAAACTGTTTTTT
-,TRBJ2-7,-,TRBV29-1,CSVGTDYEQYF,TGCAGCGTTGGGACGGACTACGAGCAGTACTTC
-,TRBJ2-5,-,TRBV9,CASSVSPKGDETQYF,TGTGCCAGCAGCGTATCCCCGAAGGGAGATGAGACCCAGTACTTC
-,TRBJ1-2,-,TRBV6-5,CALGKRNGYTF,TGTGCCCTGGGAAAGCGGAATGGCTACACCTTC
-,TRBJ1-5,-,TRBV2,CASSQGNRQPQHF,TGTGCCAGCAGCCAGGGCAATCGTCAGCCCCAGCATTTT
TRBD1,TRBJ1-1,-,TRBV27,CASSLGPGQGSTEAFF,TGTGCCAGCAGTTTGGGTCCGGGACAGGGGAGCACTGAAGCTTTCTTT
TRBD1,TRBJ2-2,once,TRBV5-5,CASSFGGTGPGELFF,TGTGCCAGCAGCTTCGGGGGGACAGGGCCCGGGGAGCTGTTTTTT
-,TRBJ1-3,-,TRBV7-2,CASSLDGFGNTIYF,TGTGCCAGCAGCTTAGACGGGTTCGGAAACACCATATATTTT
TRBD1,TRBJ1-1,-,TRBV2,CASGRTGANTEAFF,TGTGCCAGCGGGCGGACAGGCGCGAACACTGAAGCTTTCTTT
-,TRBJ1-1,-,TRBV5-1,CASSYMENTEAFF,TGCGCCAGCAGCTATATGGAGAACACTGAAGCTTTCTTT
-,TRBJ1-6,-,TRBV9,CASSVGLLEGYNSPLHF,TGTGCCAGCAGCGTAGGGCTTCTGGAGGGCTATAATTCACCCCTCCACTTT
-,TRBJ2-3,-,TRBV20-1,CSASLGGALTDTQYF,TGCAGTGCTAGTTTAGGGGGGGCCCTCACAGATACGCAGTATTTT
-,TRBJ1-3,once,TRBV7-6,CASSLRTAVSGNTIYF,TGTGCCAGCAGCTTAAGGACAGCAGTTTCTGGAAACACCATATATTTT
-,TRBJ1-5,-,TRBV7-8,CASSLDQTGQPQHF,TGTGCCAGCAGCTTAGATCAGACAGGACAGCCCCAGCATTTT
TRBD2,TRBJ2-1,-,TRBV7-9,CASSSPKLAGGINEQFF,TGTGCCAGCAGCTCCCCCAAACTAGCGGGGGGAATCAATGAGCAGTTCTTC
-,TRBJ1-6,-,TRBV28,CASSSTRGRDSPLHF,TGTGCCAGCAGTTCGACCCGGGGGCGAGATTCACCCCTCCACTTT
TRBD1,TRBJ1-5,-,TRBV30,CAWSSQGASNQPQHF,TGTGCCTGGAGCTCACAGGGGGCTAGCAATCAGCCCCAGCATTTT
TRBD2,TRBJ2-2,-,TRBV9,CASSRRLAGANTGELFF,TGTGCCAGCAGTAGACGCCTAGCGGGAGCGAACACCGGGGAGCTGTTTTTT
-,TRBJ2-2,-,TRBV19,CASSKSAGYTGELFF,TGTGCCAGTAGTAAGTCAGCAGGGTACACCGGGGAGCTGTTTTTT
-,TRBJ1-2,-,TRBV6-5,CASRMDRNYGYTF,TGTGCCAGCAGGATGGACAGAAACTATGGCTACACCTTC
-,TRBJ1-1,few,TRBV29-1,CSVEVGGLFTEAFF,TGCAGCGTTGAAGTCGGGGGGCTGTTCACTGAAGCTTTCTTT
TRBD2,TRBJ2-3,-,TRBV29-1,CSVERGGSGDTQYF,TGCAGCGTTGAGAGGGGAGGGTCCGGAGATACGCAGTATTTT
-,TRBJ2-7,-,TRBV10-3,CAISERKYEQYF,TGTGCCATCAGTGAGAGGAAATACGAGCAGTACTTC
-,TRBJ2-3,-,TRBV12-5,CASGLGHTTDTQYF,TGTGCTAGTGGTTTGGGTCATACCACAGATACGCAGTATTTT
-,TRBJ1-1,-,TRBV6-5,CASGPYTARDTEAFF,TGTGCCAGCGGCCCCTATACAGCTAGGGACACTGAAGCTTTCTTT